A single TCR beta chain is shown here with its context. This clonotype was counted ten times or more. Its recognized antigen is unknown. No base-level quality is on record; no much larger clone is a single base apart. The data belong to a study of human T cells and chemical hapten exposure (dated by TCRdb to the early 2020s). Study-level background: For sensitization, 2% DPC in acetone was applied to a 2 cm by 2 cm area of upper inner arm skin. Blood samples were taken from patients before sensitization (week 0) and then at 2, 6 and about 24 weeks after DPC sensitization. Throughout the study period of 20 to 25 weeks, patients also received therapeutic DPC doses to the scalp every week. Patch tests used Finn chambers with 0.01% DPC on the upper back, scored after 6 days by International Contact Dermatitis Research Group standards. In alopecia patients, the study followed how the peripheral blood TCR repertoire changed in vivo over primary and secondary sensitization to diphenylcyclopropenone (DPC), a hapten. Libraries were combined into a pool for sequencing, and differences in TCR yield between samples came mainly from small differences in library volumes within the pool. Alopecia areata with under or over 50% scalp involvement, alopecia totalis and alopecia universalis were represented in the patient cohort, which was mostly female. About 30 alopecia patients provided blood for TCR sequencing at one to four time points (pre-sensitization, 2, 6 and 24 weeks). Overall results and qualifications from the work: DPC sensitization did not change how many TCRs were above 1 in 1000 frequency, and no evidence was found of alterations in global repertoire structure. Significantly more large CDR3 similarity clusters were formed by expanded TCRs than by pre-sensitization or healthy control sets, consistent with antigen-driven responses. Because every patient had alopecia, a presumed autoimmune disease, the patients' immune response might differ from that of healthy individuals. Repeated subsampling changed both the strength of the expansion versus patch-test correlation and the threshold at which the correlation became significant. The number of PT1 expanded TCRs positively correlated with patch test score, significant at thresholds 8, 16 and 32 but not 4.

What this sample's time point label stands for: patch test 1, 2 weeks after DPC sensitization. Sample treatment or condition, as interpreted from the label and publication: therapeutic diphenylcyclopropenone sensitization with weekly scalp DPC. Blood at each patch-test visit was drawn before the patch test was applied. Eligible patients were aged 18 to 70, diagnosed with alopecia, deemed suitable for DPC therapy, and excluded if pregnant. Total RNA was extracted from unfractionated whole blood collected in Tempus Blood RNA tubes. Libraries came from RACE. Reads for this sample came from a NextSeq 500. Library preparation attached unique molecular identifiers to individual cDNA molecules for quantitative, reproducible TCR counting. Each blood RNA sample was used to sequence both TCR alpha and TCR beta chains. As for how the authors treated the data: A median of around 96,000 TCRs per sample was observed, with a range of about 23,224 to 690,600. The Decombinator software suite was used to annotate the V, J and CDR3 of the TCR reads. Every sample was subsampled to the same number of TCRs (28,000) for the PS versus PT1 abundance plots. TCRs were defined as expanded if absent before sensitization and observed at least eight times at the 2-week time point. TCRdb reran the public reads through fastp at Q25 and MiXCR, keeping productive beta chains. Entries that share a CDR3 protein sequence are merged under the most common genes and DNA. The V and J calls here are based on TCRdb, not the publication. Recorded for this sample are about 380,000 distinct CDR3 sequences; roughly 4.8% of them occurred a single time. Of the sample, approximately 2.5% falls within the top ten clones.

Looking up the germline V gene (reference sequence) yields CDR1 DFQATT and CDR2 SNEGSKA. Trimming removed 6 bases from V and 7 bases from J; the gene matches leave 8 bases unexplained. Inclusive of the bounding cysteine and phenylalanine, the CDR3 is 14 residues long. CDR3 DNA is the only sequence kept; it has 42 bases, read in frame from the first base. The starting material was whole blood, obtained in connection with sensitization to the hapten diphenylcyclopropenone (DPC). This clonotype was sampled from a woman aged 45-60 years with alopecia areata. Some clones in this sample may be carry-over from other donors' samples. The V gene is TRBV20-1 and the J gene is TRBJ2-1, with 11 junctional bases fitting TRBD1. In nucleotide form, the sequence is TGCAGTGCCCCTACGAGGGACAGGGGGAATGAGCAGTTCTTC. This translates into CSAPTRDRGNEQFF.